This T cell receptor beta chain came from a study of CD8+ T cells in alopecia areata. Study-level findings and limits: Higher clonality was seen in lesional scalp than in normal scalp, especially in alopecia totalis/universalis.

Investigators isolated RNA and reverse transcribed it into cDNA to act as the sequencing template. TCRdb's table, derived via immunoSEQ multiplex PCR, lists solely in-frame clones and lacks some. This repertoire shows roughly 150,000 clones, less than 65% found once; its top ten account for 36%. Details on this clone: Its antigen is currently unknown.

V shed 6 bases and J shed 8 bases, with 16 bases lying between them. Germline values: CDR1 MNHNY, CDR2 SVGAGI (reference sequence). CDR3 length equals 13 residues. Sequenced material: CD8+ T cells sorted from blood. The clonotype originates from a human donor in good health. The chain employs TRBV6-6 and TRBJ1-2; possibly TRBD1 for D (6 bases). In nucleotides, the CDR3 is TGTGCCAGCAGACCCGGGACAACTCTCGGCTACACCTTC. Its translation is CASRPGTTLGYTF.